Described below is a single T cell receptor beta chain sequence and its context. The data were obtained in a study of blood T cell repertoires in COVID-19. The germline V and J ends were trimmed by 1 base and 1 base, with 19 bases remaining between them. This CDR3 has 18 residues. Germline CDR1 SEHNR, CDR2 FQNEAQ (reference sequence). Produced via immunoSEQ multiplex PCR; TCRdb's table is partial and in-frame only. The sample shows 150,000 to 200,000 clones, roughly 87% of them seen only once. The source of this sequence is a human donor with acute COVID-19. The donor label of this sample is uncertain. This chain connects TRBV7-9 to TRBJ1-2; no clear D. Sequencing was done on a sample of PBMCs or T cells enriched from blood (not recorded which). The CDR3 spells CASSLGSETTLFNYGYTF. CDR3 DNA sequence: TGTGCCAGCAGCTTAGGATCCGAGACAACCCTTTTTAACTATGGCTACACCTTC.